The clone carrying this T cell receptor beta chain was observed a handful of times. Its target is not known. This specimen belongs to a study of cytomegalovirus exposure and HLA in healthy donors. Findings of the study overall: The CMV antigen specificity of a few CMV-associated chains was confirmed through in vitro analysis.

The method was immunoSEQ multiplex PCR; TCRdb's version includes in-frame clones alone and lacks a portion of them. The table records 150,000 to 250,000 clones, approximately 80% of them present only once. The germline CDR1 and CDR2 sequences are KGHSH and LQKENI. Trimming took 6 bases from V and 0 from J; bases not matched to a gene: 5. The CDR3 loop spans 15 amino acids. The gene calls are TRBV18 and TRBJ1-5; TRBD1 agrees at 7 bases. What was sequenced was PBMCs. This TCR was recovered from a young woman in good health and CMV-seropositive. CDR3 sequence reads: CASSSGQTSNQPQHF. CDR3 DNA sequence: TGTGCCAGCTCCTCGGGACAGACTAGCAATCAGCCCCAGCATTTT.